Each of the 5 T cell receptor beta chains below was sequenced from the same sample in a study of T cells in localized non-small cell lung cancer. Assay: immunoSEQ multiplex PCR; the TCRdb copy retains only in-frame clones and omits some. Seen here are about 77,000 clones, approximately 90% observed once, and the top ten hold 20% to 25%. The sequencing here drew on peripheral blood, taken before any cancer treatment. The receptors were sampled from a woman aged 35 to 70 with stage I squamous cell lung carcinoma.

This clone was counted only a few times. The chain combines TRBV5-1 with TRBJ2-1; 7 nucleotides line up with TRBD1. The V gene end was trimmed by 4 bases and the J gene end by 3 bases; junction bases not matched to a gene: 10. This CDR3 comprises 16 residues. Germline V lookup: CDR1 SGHRS, CDR2 YFSETQ. CDR3 in DNA: TGCGCCAGCAGCCCAACTGGGACAGAATACTACAATGAGCAGTTCTTC. Translating gives CASSPTGTEYYNEQFF.

The chain has TRBV7-9 and TRBJ1-2; a weak D match, TRBD1 (6 bases). Per the germline V gene, CDR1 is SEHNR and CDR2 is FQNEAQ (reference sequence). V lost 6 bases to trimming and J lost 9 bases, with 17 bases between them. CDR3 length: 13 residues. CDR3 protein: CASSSQGMGRYTF. The CDR3, as DNA: TGTGCCAGCAGTTCACAGGGAATGGGGCGCTACACCTTC.

The V and J genes are TRBV12-5 and TRBJ2-3; D ambiguous. The CDR3 extends over 14 amino acids. Germline assignment: CDR1 LGHNT and CDR2 FRNRAP. Trimming left V 3 bases short and J 0 bases short, with 7 bases between. In DNA form, the CDR3 reads TGTGCTAGTGGTTTTGGGGATAGCACAGATACGCAGTATTTT. Protein: CASGFGDSTDTQYF.

The V call is TRBV20-1, the J call TRBJ2-2; D remains unclear. Germline CDR1 reads DFQATT; CDR2 reads SNEGSKA (reference sequence). The CDR3 length is 11 residues. The V gene lost 6 bases and the J gene lost 6 bases, with 8 bases spanning the gap. For the CDR3, the DNA is TGCAGTGCCCGACGGGCCGGGGAGCTGTTTTTT. This encodes CSARRAGELFF.

The V call is TRBV9, the J call TRBJ2-2; 10 nucleotides agree with TRBD1. The J segment lost 5 bases and the V segment lost 0 bases, leaving 4 bases of the junction unmatched. The CDR3 totals 16 residues. Germline V gives CDR1 SGDLS, CDR2 YYNGEE. The CDR3 nucleotides are TGTGCCAGCAGCGTAGGACAGGGGGCAGGAACCGGGGAGCTGTTTTTT. It translates to CASSVGQGAGTGELFF.